The present entry profiles one TCR beta chain with its context. As yet, its antigen is unknown. The record originates from a study of CD4 T cells in relation to SARS-CoV-2 and coronaviruses. Study-wide context: Convalescent patients were under 10 males and 4 females; two were Hispanic.

General study results and limits: Roughly 69% of donors had memory CD4+ clonotypes crossrecognizing SARS-CoV-2 and common cold coronavirus spike.

Clones were read by immunoSEQ multiplex PCR, and TCRdb kept only the in-frame ones, dropping some. In the table there are around 28,000 clones, around 76% of which are singletons. The clonotype originates from an adult with COVID-19. Sequenced material: memory CD4+ T cells from PBMCs, cultured in vitro.

The CDR3 DNA reads TGTGCCAGCAGTTCACCCTTGCTCGACGAGCAGTACTTC. It specifies CASSSPLLDEQYF. The V and J genes are TRBV27 and TRBJ2-7; D gene unclear. The ends were cut back, 4 bases at V and 5 bases at J, with 12 bases in the middle. This CDR3 comprises 13 residues. The germline V gene encodes CDR1 MNHEY and CDR2 SMNVEV (reference sequence).